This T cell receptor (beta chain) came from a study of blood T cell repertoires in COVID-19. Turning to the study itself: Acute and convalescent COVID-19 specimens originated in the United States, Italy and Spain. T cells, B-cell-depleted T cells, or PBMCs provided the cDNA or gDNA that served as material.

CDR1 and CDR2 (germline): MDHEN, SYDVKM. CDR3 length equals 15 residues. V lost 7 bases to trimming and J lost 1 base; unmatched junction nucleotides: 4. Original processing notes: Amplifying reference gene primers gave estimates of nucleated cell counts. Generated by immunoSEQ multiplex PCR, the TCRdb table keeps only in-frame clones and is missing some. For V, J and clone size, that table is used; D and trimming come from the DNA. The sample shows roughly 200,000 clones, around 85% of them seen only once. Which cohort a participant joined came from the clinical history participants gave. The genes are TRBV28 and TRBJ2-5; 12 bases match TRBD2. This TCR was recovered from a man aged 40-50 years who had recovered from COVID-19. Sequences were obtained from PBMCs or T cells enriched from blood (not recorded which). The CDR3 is CASKELAGGQETQYF. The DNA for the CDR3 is TGTGCCAGCAAAGAACTAGCGGGAGGCCAAGAGACCCAGTACTTC.